The entry below describes one T cell receptor (beta chain). One end of the junction varies from germline; a read error may be responsible. The data were obtained in a study of tumor and adjacent non-tumor tissue in lung cancer. Three rounds of nested PCR, following a modified ARM-PCR protocol, produced the TCRbeta library. TCRdb used MiXCR to reprocess the multiplex PCR reads, holding one entry per CDR3 protein. Here the sample spans approximately 68,000 distinct CDR3 sequences, around 73% being singletons. RNA was extracted from bulk tissue without any cell sorting. Between August and November 2014, newly diagnosed, chemotherapy-naive lung cancer patients underwent thoracic surgery in China. The CDR3 contains 13 residues. Germline-derived CDR1 and CDR2 are MNHNS and SASEGT.

The chain couples TRBV6-1 to TRBJ1-5; D not resolved. This sequence was found in a man aged 55 to 69 with non-small cell lung cancer. The specimen sequenced was lung tumor tissue. The CDR3 spells CASSVEKNQPQNF. In DNA form, the CDR3 reads TGTGCCAGCAGTGTAGAGAAGAATCAGCCCCAGAATTTT.